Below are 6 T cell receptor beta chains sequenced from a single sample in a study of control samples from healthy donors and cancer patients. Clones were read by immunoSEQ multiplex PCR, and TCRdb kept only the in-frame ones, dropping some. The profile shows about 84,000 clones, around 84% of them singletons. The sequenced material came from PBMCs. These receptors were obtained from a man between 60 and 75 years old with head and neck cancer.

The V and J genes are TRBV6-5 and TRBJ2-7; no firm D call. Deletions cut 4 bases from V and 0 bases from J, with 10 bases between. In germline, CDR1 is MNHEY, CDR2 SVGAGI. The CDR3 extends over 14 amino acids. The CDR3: CASSLVRSSYEQYF. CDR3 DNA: TGTGCCAGCAGTTTGGTCAGGAGCTCCTACGAGCAGTACTTC.

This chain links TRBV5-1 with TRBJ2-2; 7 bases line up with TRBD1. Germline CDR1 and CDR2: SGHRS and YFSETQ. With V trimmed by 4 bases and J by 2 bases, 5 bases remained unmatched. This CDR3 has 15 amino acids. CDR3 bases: TGCGCCAGCAGCATACAGGGGACCAACACCGGGGAGCTGTTTTTT. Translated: CASSIQGTNTGELFF. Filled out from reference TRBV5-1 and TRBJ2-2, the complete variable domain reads KAGVTQTPRYLIKTRGQQVTLSCSPISGHRSVSWYQQTPGQGLQFLFEYFSETQRNKGNFPGRFSGRQFSNSRSEMNVSTLELGDSALYLCASSIQGTNTGELFFGEGSRLTVL.

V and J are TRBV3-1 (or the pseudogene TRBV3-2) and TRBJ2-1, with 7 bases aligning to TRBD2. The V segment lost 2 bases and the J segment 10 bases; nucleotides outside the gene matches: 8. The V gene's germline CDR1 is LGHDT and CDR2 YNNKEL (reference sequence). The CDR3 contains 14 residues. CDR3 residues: CASSQNWLADEQFF. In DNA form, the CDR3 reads TGTGCCAGCAGCCAAAATTGGCTAGCGGACGAGCAGTTCTTC.

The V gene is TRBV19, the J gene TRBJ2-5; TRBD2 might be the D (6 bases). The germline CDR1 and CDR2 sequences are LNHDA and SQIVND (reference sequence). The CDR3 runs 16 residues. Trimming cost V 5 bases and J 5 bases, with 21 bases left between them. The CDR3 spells CASSRRVMWRAETQYF. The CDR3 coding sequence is TGTGCCAGTAGTCGGCGTGTTATGTGGAGGGCGGAGACCCAGTACTTC.

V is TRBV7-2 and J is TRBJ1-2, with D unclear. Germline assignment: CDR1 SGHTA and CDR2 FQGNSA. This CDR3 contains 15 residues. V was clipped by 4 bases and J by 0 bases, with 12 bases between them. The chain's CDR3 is CASSSPGLTNYGYTF. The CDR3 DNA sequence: TGTGCCAGCAGCTCACCGGGCCTCACTAACTATGGCTACACCTTC.

CDR3 nucleotide sequence: TGCGCCAGCAGCTCAAGACTAGCGGGAGGAGGAGAGCAGTTCTTC. Its protein product is CASSSRLAGGGEQFF. V and J are TRBV5-1 and TRBJ2-1; 13 bases line up with TRBD2. The germline gives CDR1 SGHRS, CDR2 YFSETQ. The CDR3 totals 15 residues. The junction had 7 bases not matched to a gene; V was cut back by 3 bases and J by 10 bases.